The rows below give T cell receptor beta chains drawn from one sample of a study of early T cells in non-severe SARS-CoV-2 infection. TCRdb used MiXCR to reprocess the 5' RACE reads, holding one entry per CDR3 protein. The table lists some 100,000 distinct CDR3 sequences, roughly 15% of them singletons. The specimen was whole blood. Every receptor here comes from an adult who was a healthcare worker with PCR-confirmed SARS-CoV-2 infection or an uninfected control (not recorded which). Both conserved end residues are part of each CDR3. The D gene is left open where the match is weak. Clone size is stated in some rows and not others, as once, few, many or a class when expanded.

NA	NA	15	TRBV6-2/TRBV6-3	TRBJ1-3	TGTGCCAGCAGTCCTGGATTCTCAACCTCGGACACCATATATTTT	CASSPGFSTSDTIYF
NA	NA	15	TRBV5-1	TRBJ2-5	TGCGCCAGCAGCTTGGTTTTTGGTACACAAGAGACCCAGTACTTC	CASSLVFGTQETQYF
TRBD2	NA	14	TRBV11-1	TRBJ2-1	TGTGCCAGCAGCTCGCGGGGGGGCTACAATGAGCAGTTCTTC	CASSSRGGYNEQFF
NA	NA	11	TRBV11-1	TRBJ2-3	TGTGCCAGCAGCTTTGAAGATACGCAGTATTTT	CASSFEDTQYF
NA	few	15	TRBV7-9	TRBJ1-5	TGTGCCAGCAGCCAACCGGGACGGCCAAATCAGCCCCAGCATTTT	CASSQPGRPNQPQHF
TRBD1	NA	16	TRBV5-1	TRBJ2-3	TGCGCCAGCAGCTTGGAAAGGGGGCAACGCACAGATACGCAGTATTTT	CASSLERGQRTDTQYF
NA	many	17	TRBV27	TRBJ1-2	TGTGCCAGCACCACTCTGGAACGGGCAGGAGATTACTATGGCTACACCTTC	CASTTLERAGDYYGYTF
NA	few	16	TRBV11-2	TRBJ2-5	TGTGCCAGCAGCGGCGGGGTTCTTCAAGGGGTAGAGACCCAGTACTTC	CASSGGVLQGVETQYF
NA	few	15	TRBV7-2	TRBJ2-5	TGTGCCAGCAGCTTAAACAGGGCGTACCAAGAGACCCAGTACTTC	CASSLNRAYQETQYF
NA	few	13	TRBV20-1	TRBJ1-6	TGCAGTGCTAGAGTGGGAGGAGGGTCACCCCTCCACTTT	CSARVGGGSPLHF
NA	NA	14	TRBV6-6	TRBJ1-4	TGTGCCAGCAGTCGAGGGGCAACTAATGAAAAACTGTTTTTT	CASSRGATNEKLFF
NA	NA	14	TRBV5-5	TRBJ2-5	TGTGCCAGCAGCTTGGAAGGGGAGGTTGGGACCCAGTACTTC	CASSLEGEVGTQYF
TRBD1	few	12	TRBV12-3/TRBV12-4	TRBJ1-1	TGTGCCAGCAGTCCACAGGGGGCTGAAGCTTTCTTT	CASSPQGAEAFF
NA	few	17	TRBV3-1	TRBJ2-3	TGTGCCAGCAGCCAAGATCTCTTTAGCGCAAGCACAGATACGCAGTATTTT	CASSQDLFSASTDTQYF
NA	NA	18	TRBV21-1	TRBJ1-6	TGTGCCAGCAGCAAAGAATTTCAGCGGGACAGGGAAAATTCACCCCTCCACTTT	CASSKEFQRDRENSPLHF
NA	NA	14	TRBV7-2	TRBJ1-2	TGTGCCAGCAGCCCCAAGACAGGAACCTATGGCTACACCTTC	CASSPKTGTYGYTF
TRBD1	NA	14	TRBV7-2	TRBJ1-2	TGTGCCAGCAGCTTATTAGGACAGGGGGATGGCTACACCTTC	CASSLLGQGDGYTF
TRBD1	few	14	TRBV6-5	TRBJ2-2	TGTGCCAGCTCAAGACAGGGGTTTGGCGGGGAGCTGTTTTTT	CASSRQGFGGELFF
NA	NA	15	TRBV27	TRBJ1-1	TGTGCCAGCAGCACAACCGCCCATGGAAACACTGAAGCTTTCTTT	CASSTTAHGNTEAFF
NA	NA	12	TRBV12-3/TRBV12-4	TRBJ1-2	TGTGCCAGCAGTTTGGATAGGGATGGCTACACCTTC	CASSLDRDGYTF
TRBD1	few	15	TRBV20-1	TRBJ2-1	TGCAGTGCTAGACGTCCCGGGACAGGTTACAATGAGCAGTTCTTC	CSARRPGTGYNEQFF
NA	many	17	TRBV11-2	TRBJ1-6	TGTGCCAGCAGCTTACTAGGAGCGAGCTCCTATAATTCACCCCTCCACTTT	CASSLLGASSYNSPLHF
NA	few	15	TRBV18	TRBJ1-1	TGTGCCAGCTCACCGCTATGGGCCCCGGGAACTGAAGCTTTCTTT	CASSPLWAPGTEAFF
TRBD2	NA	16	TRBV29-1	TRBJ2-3	TGCAGCGTTCACCCGAGACGAGCGGGGGTCACAGATACGCAGTATTTT	CSVHPRRAGVTDTQYF
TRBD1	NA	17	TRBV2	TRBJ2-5	TGTGCCAGCAGTGGCCTCAGGGGGACGGGGAAACAAGAGACCCAGTACTTC	CASSGLRGTGKQETQYF
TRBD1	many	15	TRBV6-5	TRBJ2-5	TGTGCCAGCAGGGGGGACAGGGGGTTAGGAGAGACCCAGTACTTC	CASRGDRGLGETQYF
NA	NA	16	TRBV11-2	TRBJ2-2	TGTGCCAGCATCTCAACTTGGACAGTGAACACCGGGGAGCTGTTTTTT	CASISTWTVNTGELFF
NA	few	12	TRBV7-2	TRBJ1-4	TGTGCCAGCAGCCCCATCCAAGGGAAACTGTTTTTT	CASSPIQGKLFF
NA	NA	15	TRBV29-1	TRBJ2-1	TGCAGCGTTGAAGACAACGGCAGCTCCTACAATGAGCAGTTCTTC	CSVEDNGSSYNEQFF
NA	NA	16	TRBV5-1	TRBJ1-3	TGCGCCAGCAGCTTGGATTCTGGGATAAGTGGAAACACCATATATTTT	CASSLDSGISGNTIYF
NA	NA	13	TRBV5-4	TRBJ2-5	TGTGCCAGCAGCCCTAGCGTTGAAGAGACCCAGTACTTC	CASSPSVEETQYF
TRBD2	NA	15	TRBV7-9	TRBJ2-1	TGTGCCAGCACCCCTTCGACTAGCCGAGTCAATGAGCAGTTCTTC	CASTPSTSRVNEQFF
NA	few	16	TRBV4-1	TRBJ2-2	TGCGCCAGCAGCCAAGAGGTCGCACAGAACACCGGGGAGCTGTTTTTT	CASSQEVAQNTGELFF
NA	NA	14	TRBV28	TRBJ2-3	TGTGCCAGCAGTTCTCTCCCTTGGATAGATACGCAGTATTTT	CASSSLPWIDTQYF
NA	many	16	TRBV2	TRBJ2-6	TGTGCCAGCAGTGAACAGGGGAACTCTGGGGCCAACGTCCTGACTTTC	CASSEQGNSGANVLTF
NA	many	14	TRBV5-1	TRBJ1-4	TGCGCCAGCAGCTTGGCGTCCGTAAATGAAAAACTGTTTTTT	CASSLASVNEKLFF
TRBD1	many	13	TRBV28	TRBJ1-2	TGTGCCAGCAGTTCCCCTGACAGGGGTGGCTACACCTTC	CASSSPDRGGYTF
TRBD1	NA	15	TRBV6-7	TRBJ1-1	TGTGCCAGCAGTTCCAACCAGGACAGGGAAAGCGAAGCTTTCTTT	CASSSNQDRESEAFF
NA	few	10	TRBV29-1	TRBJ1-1	TGCAGCGTTGGGTACACTGAAGCTTTCTTT	CSVGYTEAFF
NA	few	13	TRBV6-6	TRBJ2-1	TGTGCCAGCATTAATGAACCAGGGAGAGAGCAGTTCTTC	CASINEPGREQFF
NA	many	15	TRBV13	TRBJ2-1	TGTGCCAGCAGTTCGAGGGACCGGATCTACAATGAGCAGTTCTTC	CASSSRDRIYNEQFF
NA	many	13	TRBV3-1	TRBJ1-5	TGTGCCAGCAGCCAAGGGGAGAATCAGCCCCAGCATTTT	CASSQGENQPQHF
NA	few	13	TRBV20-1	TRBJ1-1	TGCAGTGCTGACTGGACCGTAAACACTGAAGCTTTCTTT	CSADWTVNTEAFF
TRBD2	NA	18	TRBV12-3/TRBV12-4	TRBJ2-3	TGTGCCAGCAGCCCACTAGCGGGGGGGCTTAAAGAAACAGATACGCAGTATTTT	CASSPLAGGLKETDTQYF
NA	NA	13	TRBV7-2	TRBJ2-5	TGTGCCAGCGGGACGAGACCTCAAGAGACCCAGTACTTC	CASGTRPQETQYF
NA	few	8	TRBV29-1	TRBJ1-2	TGCAGCGACGACAGGTACACCTTC	CSDDRYTF
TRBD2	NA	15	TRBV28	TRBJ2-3	TGTGCCAGCAGAAGGGGGGGACTAGCATCAGATACGCAGTATTTT	CASRRGGLASDTQYF
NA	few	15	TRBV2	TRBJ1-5	TGTGCCAGCAGTATTGGGGGTATGAGCAATCAGCCCCAGCATTTT	CASSIGGMSNQPQHF
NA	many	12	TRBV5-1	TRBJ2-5	TGTGCCAGCAGCTTAAACCAAGAGACCCAGTACTTC	CASSLNQETQYF
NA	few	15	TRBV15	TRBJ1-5	TGTGCCACCAGTATGTCGGGGCACCGCAATCAGCCCCAGCATTTT	CATSMSGHRNQPQHF